The next 19 T cell receptor beta chains were all read from a single sample in a study of CD8 T cells in Susac syndrome. The authors reverse transcribed roughly 0.5 to 1 ug RNA with random hexamers. TCRdb passed the immunoSEQ multiplex PCR reads through MiXCR, listing each CDR3 protein once. Among over 95,000 distinct CDR3 sequences listed, 85% to 95% were seen once. Specimen: CD4+ T cells from PBMCs. These receptors were taken from a human donor in good health.

The sample holds one count of this clonotype. The chain carries TRBV15 and TRBJ2-1; D not certain. This CDR3 region has 12 residues. V lost 8 bases and J lost 6, with 11 bases in between. Germline CDR1 is LNHNV and CDR2 is YYDKDF (reference sequence). The CDR3 DNA reads as TGTGCCACCCGAGTCTTTAGCAATGAGCAGTTCTTC. Protein product: CATRVFSNEQFF.

This clonotype was detected only once. The J gene is TRBJ1-2, the V gene TRBV10-3; perhaps TRBD1 as D (6 bases). CDR1 and CDR2 (germline): ENHRY, SYGVKD. Trimming took 6 bases from V and 8 from J, leaving 28 bases between them. CDR3 length equals 17 residues. The CDR3 DNA follows: TGTGCCATCAGCGGGGACACCCGAAAAGGGCTTATTGACGGCTACACCTTC. Amino acid sequence: CAISGDTRKGLIDGYTF.

The V and J genes are TRBV20-1 and TRBJ1-3, with D unresolved. CDR1 and CDR2 from the germline V gene are DFQATT and SNEGSKA (reference sequence). The V end was cut by 1 base, the J end by 0 bases, with 13 bases between. This CDR3 comprises 16 residues. The CDR3 DNA reads TGCAGTGCTAGAGGGGAACAAGAACTCTCTGGAAACACCATATATTTT. Protein product: CSARGEQELSGNTIYF.

The chain has TRBV6-6 and TRBJ2-3; the D is unclear. V was cut by 0 bases and J by 1 base, with 8 bases left in between. This CDR3 spans 15 amino acids. Germline CDR1 MNHNY, CDR2 SVGAGI (reference sequence). For the CDR3, the DNA is TGTGCCAGCAGTTACTCCTCGGTCGGCACAGATACGCAGTATTTT. This encodes CASSYSSVGTDTQYF.

This clonotype turned up a few times. V is TRBV7-6 and J is TRBJ2-1; weak D call: TRBD2 (5 bases). The CDR3 consists of 13 residues. Germline values: CDR1 SGHVS, CDR2 FNYEAQ. Trimming left V 8 bases short and J 3 bases short, with 11 bases between. The CDR3 loop reads CASSQRNYNEQFF. CDR3 in DNA: TGTGCCAGCTCGCAGCGGAACTACAATGAGCAGTTCTTC. Filled out from reference TRBV7-6 and TRBJ2-1, the complete variable domain reads GAGVSQSPRYKVTKRGQDVALRCDPISGHVSLYWYRQALGQGPEFLTYFNYEAQQDKSGLPNDRFSAERPEGSISTLTIQRTEQRDSAMYRCASSQRNYNEQFFGPGTRLTVL.

V is TRBV15 and J is TRBJ2-1; 9 nucleotides agree with TRBD2. Germline V gives CDR1 LNHNV, CDR2 YYDKDF (reference sequence). CDR3 length: 15 residues. J lost 6 bases, V lost 5 bases, and 8 bases had no gene match. In DNA form, the CDR3 reads TGTGCCACCAGCGATAGCGGGAGCTTCGGCAATGAGCAGTTCTTC. Translation gives CATSDSGSFGNEQFF.

The chain combines TRBV10-3 with TRBJ1-1; the D is unclear. V was pared by 2 bases and J by 1 base, with 11 bases between. This CDR3 spans 15 amino acids. Looked up from germline, CDR1 is ENHRY and CDR2 is SYGVKD. CDR3 DNA sequence: TGTGCCATCAGTGAGGAGAGCTTACGGAACACTGAAGCTTTCTTT. Translating it yields CAISEESLRNTEAFF.

Here the CDR3 DNA reads TGTGCCAGCAGCCCCTTGGGGGGCGGTGGGGCCAACGTCCTGACTTTC. It codes for CASSPLGGGGANVLTF. The rearrangement joins TRBV7-9 to TRBJ2-6; either TRBD1 or TRBD2 may fit D (6 bases each). V dropped 5 bases and J dropped 3 bases, with 14 bases sitting between them. CDR1 and CDR2 from the germline V gene are SEHNR and FQNEAQ (reference sequence). The CDR3 has 16 amino acids. The variable domain in full, with the rest retrieved from reference TRBV7-9 and TRBJ2-6, is DTGVSQNPRHKITKRGQNVTFRCDPISEHNRLYWYRQTLGQGPEFLTYFQNEAQLEKSRLLSDRFSAERPKGSFSTLEIQRTEQGDSAMYLCASSPLGGGGANVLTFGAGSRLTVL.

V usage is TRBV7-2 and J usage is TRBJ1-2; D not resolved. V lost 4 bases and J lost 6, with 15 bases in between. The CDR3 consists of 14 residues. Germline CDR1 reads SGHTA; CDR2 reads FQGNSA. The CDR3 here is CASSSPRVMNGYTF. DNA of the CDR3: TGTGCCAGCAGCTCGCCCCGGGTGATGAATGGCTACACCTTC. Full variable domain (outside the CDR3, taken from reference TRBV7-2 and TRBJ1-2): GAGVSQSPSNKVTEKGKDVELRCDPISGHTALYWYRQSLGQGLEFLIYFQGNSAPDKSGLPSDRFSAERTGGSVSTLTIQRTQQEDSAVYLCASSSPRVMNGYTFGSGTRLTVV.

V is TRBV7-9 and J is TRBJ1-2, with D unresolved. V lost 3 bases, J lost 8 bases, and 7 bases lay in between. CDR1 SEHNR and CDR2 FQNEAQ come from the germline V gene (reference sequence). There are 11 residues in the CDR3. CDR3 nucleotides: TGTGCCAGCAGCTTTCACGGGGGCTACACCTTC. Translated: CASSFHGGYTF.

This clonotype was counted between two and nine times. The chain joins TRBV29-1 to TRBJ2-7; D possibly corresponds to TRBD2 (7 bases). V lost 6 bases, J lost 0 bases, and 12 bases lay in between. Germline CDR1 reads SQVTM; CDR2 reads ANQGSEA. The CDR3 is 13 residues long. The CDR3 spells CSVGGTFSYEQYF. As DNA, the CDR3 is TGCAGCGTGGGGGGGACATTCTCCTACGAGCAGTACTTC.

This clonotype has a handful of counts. This chain uses TRBV18 with TRBJ1-5; 8 positions agree with TRBD1. The CDR3 totals 15 residues. The V and J ends lost 2 bases and 1 base, in that order; junction bases with no gene match: 1. Looked up from germline, CDR1 is KGHSH and CDR2 is LQKENI. CDR3 residues: CASSPGTGSNQPQHF. The DNA of the CDR3 is TGTGCCAGCTCACCAGGGACAGGCAGCAATCAGCCCCAGCATTTT.

The gene calls are TRBV20-1 and TRBJ2-1, with TRBD1 matching over 8 bases. This CDR3 is built from 14 residues. V shed 0 bases, J shed 8 bases, and the junction held 6 bases outside the gene matches. Germline CDR1 reads DFQATT; CDR2 reads SNEGSKA (reference sequence). The CDR3 DNA is TGCAGTGCTAGAGATCTGGACAGGGCCTATGAGCAGTTCTTC. It codes for CSARDLDRAYEQFF.

In the case of this clonotype: The germline gene is not matched at one end of the junction; a read error may be the cause. The chain recombines TRBV5-6 with TRBJ2-7; D unclear. Germline assignment: CDR1 SGHDT and CDR2 YYEEEE. CDR3 length equals 11 residues. CDR3 residues: CAGSLSAEQYF. The CDR3, as DNA: TGTGCCGGCAGCTTATCCGCGGAGCAGTACTTC.

This chain connects TRBV23-1 to TRBJ1-3, with 7 bases aligning to TRBD1. TRBV23-1 belongs to the ORF category, with a function that is uncertain. V lost 8 bases, J lost 4 bases, and 11 bases stayed unmatched. The CDR3 length is 15 residues. The CDR3 coding sequence is TGCGCCAGCGAGACAGGGCCGACCTCCGGAAACACCATATATTTT. Translation: CASETGPTSGNTIYF.

The chain carries TRBV6-2 or TRBV6-3 and TRBJ1-2; D not certain. V lost 6 bases and J 8 bases, leaving 13 bases between the germline ends. CDR1 is MNHEY, CDR2 SVGEGT, per germline. The CDR3 is 12 residues long. The CDR3 reads CASSRYEGGYTF. In DNA, the CDR3 is TGTGCCAGCAGCCGATACGAGGGAGGCTACACCTTC.

The J gene is TRBJ2-4, the V gene TRBV16, with a tentative D call TRBD1 (6 bases). Trimming stripped 2 bases from V and 8 bases from J, with 13 bases between. CDR1 and CDR2 from the germline V gene are KGHSY and FQNENV. There are 14 residues in the CDR3. The DNA of the CDR3 is TGTGCCAGCAGCCAACAGGGGTACCGAGACATTCAGTACTTC. Translated: CASSQQGYRDIQYF.

The chain couples TRBV7-2 to TRBJ2-7, with D uncertain. The V and J ends lost 4 bases and 0 bases respectively, with 13 bases between them. Germline loops: CDR1 SGHTA, CDR2 FQGNSA. The CDR3 loop spans 15 amino acids. The DNA of the CDR3 is TGTGCCAGCAGCTCTCTTCAGGCGGTCTCCTACGAGCAGTACTTC. Encoded protein: CASSSLQAVSYEQYF.

V and J are TRBV5-6 and TRBJ2-5; either TRBD1 or TRBD2 may supply D (6 bases each). Trimming stripped 1 base from V and 2 bases from J, with 21 bases between. Germline V gene data show CDR1 as SGHDT and CDR2 as YYEEEE. The CDR3 has 18 residues. As DNA, the CDR3 is TGTGCCAGCAGCTTGAAGGGAGGATCAAACAGGGTACAAGAGACCCAGTACTTC. Translated, it gives CASSLKGGSNRVQETQYF.